The text below deals with one T cell receptor beta chain. Its matching antigen is unknown. Autoimmune disease history or systemic immunosuppression led to patients being barred. This record belongs to a study of OX40 agonist ivuxolimab in advanced cancers. Study summary: The study reported partial responses in three patients: one hepatocellular carcinoma, two cutaneous melanoma. General observations from the study: Clonal expansion by week 6 occurred in CD4+ and CD8+ blood T cells (at 0.1 to 3.0 mg/kg). Also showing low normalized T-cell clonal expansion were some of the nonresponders.

The germline V gene encodes CDR1 SNHLY and CDR2 FYNNEI. V was clipped by 1 base and J by 2 bases; unmatched bases: 5. The CDR3 totals 15 residues. The protocol was immunoSEQ multiplex PCR, while the TCRdb copy is restricted to in-frame clones and leaves out a portion. The sample has roughly 49,000 clones, almost 90% seen once. V and J are TRBV2 and TRBJ2-7; 7 bases map to TRBD2. The sample consisted of CD4+ or CD8+ T cells sorted from blood, taken in a trial of the OX40 agonist ivuxolimab. This sequence originates from an adult with an advanced solid tumor such as melanoma, head and neck, liver or kidney cancer. CDR3 nucleotides: TGTGCCAGCAGTGAAGGAGCTAGCGGCCCCTACGAGCAGTACTTC. Its translation: CASSEGASGPYEQYF.